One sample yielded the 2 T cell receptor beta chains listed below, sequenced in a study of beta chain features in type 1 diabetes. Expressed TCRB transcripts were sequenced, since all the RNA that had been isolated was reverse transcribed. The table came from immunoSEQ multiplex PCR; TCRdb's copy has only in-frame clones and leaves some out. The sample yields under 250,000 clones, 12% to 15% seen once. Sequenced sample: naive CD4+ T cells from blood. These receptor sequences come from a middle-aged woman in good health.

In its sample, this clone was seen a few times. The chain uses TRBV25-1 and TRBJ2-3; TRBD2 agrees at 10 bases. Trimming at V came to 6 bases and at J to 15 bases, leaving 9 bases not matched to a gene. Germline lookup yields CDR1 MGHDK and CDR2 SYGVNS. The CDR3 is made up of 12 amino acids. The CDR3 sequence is CASRASGGGGYF. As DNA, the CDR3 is TGTGCCAGCAGAGCTAGCGGGGGCGGCGGTTATTTT.

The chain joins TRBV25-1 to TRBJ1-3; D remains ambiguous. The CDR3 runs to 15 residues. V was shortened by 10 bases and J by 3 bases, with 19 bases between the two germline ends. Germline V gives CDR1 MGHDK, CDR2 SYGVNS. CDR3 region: CATSGGDLFGNTIYF. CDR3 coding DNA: TGTGCCACTTCGGGCGGGGATCTTTTTGGAAACACCATATATTTT.